These 20 T cell receptor beta chains came from one sample sequenced in a study of T cells in Graves' hyperthyroidism and ophthalmopathy. Researchers took RNA transcripts and amplified the TCR beta CDR3 regions from them. TCR CDR3 regions were first amplified by RT-PCR with HTBI primers. TCRdb re-called the multiplex PCR reads through MiXCR, storing one row per CDR3 protein. The top ten hold about 4.5% of the sample, which has approximately 610,000 distinct CDR3 sequences, roughly 15% seen once. What was sequenced was blood. The receptors shown here come from a woman aged 40 to 50 with Graves' ophthalmopathy.

In this sample, this clonotype turned up many times. The chain combines TRBV28 with TRBJ2-7, with 10 positions matching TRBD2. This CDR3 spans 17 amino acids. V lost 5 bases, J lost 3 bases, and 13 bases stayed unmatched. Germline V gene data show CDR1 as MDHEN and CDR2 as SYDVKM. The CDR3 sequence is CASSQAGTSEIIYEQYF. The CDR3 region has the DNA TGTGCCAGCAGTCAAGCCGGGACTAGCGAGATAATCTACGAGCAGTACTTC. The complete variable domain, with remaining parts taken from reference TRBV28 and TRBJ2-7, reads DVKVTQSSRYLVKRTGEKVFLECVQDMDHENMFWYRQDPGLGLRLIYFSYDVKMKEKGDIPEGYSVSREKKERFSLILESASTNQTSMYLCASSQAGTSEIIYEQYFGPGTRLTVT.

Ten or more counts support this clonotype. The V call is TRBV3-1, the J call TRBJ2-5; the D call may be TRBD1 or TRBD2 (6 bases each). This CDR3 contains 14 residues. The germline CDR1 and CDR2 sequences are LGHDT and YNNKEL (reference sequence). V lost 4 bases, J lost 1 base, and 10 bases lay in between. In DNA form, the CDR3 reads TGTGCCAGCAGCCGCGGGGACATCCAAGAGACCCAGTACTTC. Its protein is CASSRGDIQETQYF.

This clonotype occurred many times. This chain joins TRBV6-5 and TRBJ1-5; TRBD1 matches 8 bases. The CDR3 covers 14 residues. V lost 5 bases and J lost 5; bases outside the gene matches: 5. The germline CDR1 and CDR2 sequences are MNHEY and SVGAGI. CDR3 in DNA: TGTGCCAGCAGTCACAGACAGGGGTATCAGCCCCAGCATTTT. It codes for CASSHRQGYQPQHF.

This clonotype was recorded at least ten times. The V call is TRBV28, the J call TRBJ1-5; D possibly corresponds to TRBD1 (6 bases). Trimming shortened V by 5 bases and J by 0 bases, and 14 bases separated the two germline ends. Germline V lookup: CDR1 MDHEN, CDR2 SYDVKM. There are 16 residues in the CDR3. CDR3 loop: CASSGGPGASNQPQHF. The DNA of the CDR3 is TGTGCCAGCAGTGGGGGCCCAGGGGCTAGCAATCAGCCCCAGCATTTT.

This clonotype was recorded at least ten times. This CDR3 reads CASSPTTSSYEQYF. CDR3 DNA sequence: TGTGCCAGCAGCCCGACGACATCTTCCTACGAGCAGTACTTC. The rearrangement joins TRBV11-3 to TRBJ2-7; no firm D call. The CDR3 length is 14 residues. Trimming cost V 5 bases and J 1 base, with 12 bases left between them. Germline lookup yields CDR1 SGHNT and CDR2 YENEEA.

In this sample, this clonotype turned up many times. CDR3 residues: CASSPTGGWETQYF. The CDR3 nucleotides read TGTGCCAGCAGTCCGACGGGAGGGTGGGAGACCCAGTACTTC. The J gene is TRBJ2-5, the V gene TRBV12-3 or TRBV12-4; 8 nucleotides agree with TRBD2. This CDR3 has 14 residues. Trimming took 5 bases from V and 5 from J; bases not matched to a gene: 7.

This clonotype was seen many times. This chain connects TRBV7-9 to TRBJ2-6; TRBD2 might be the D (6 bases). The V and J ends lost 7 bases and 6 bases respectively, with 10 bases between them. CDR3 length equals 13 residues. Germline-derived CDR1 and CDR2 are SEHNR and FQNEAQ (reference sequence). The CDR3 protein is CASKGLVANVLTF. As DNA, the CDR3 is TGTGCCAGCAAGGGACTCGTGGCCAACGTCCTGACTTTC.

This clonotype was picked up many times. The J gene is TRBJ1-5, the V gene TRBV6-1, with no clear D. V was trimmed by 8 bases and J by 1 base, leaving 9 bases between them. CDR1 is MNHNS, CDR2 SASEGT, per germline. This CDR3 is 13 amino acids long. CDR3 in amino acids: CASEGYSNQPQHF. The CDR3 nucleotides read TGTGCCAGCGAAGGCTACAGCAATCAGCCCCAGCATTTT.

This clonotype was seen ten or more times. This chain joins TRBV12-3 or TRBV12-4 and TRBJ1-2, with TRBD1 identical over 7 bases. This CDR3 is built from 13 residues. With 5 bases clipped from V and 6 bases from J, the junction kept 6 bases outside the gene matches. CDR3 nucleotides: TGTGCCAGCAGTCAGACAGGGTGGGATGGCTACACCTTC. Residues: CASSQTGWDGYTF.

At least ten counts were recorded for this clonotype. V gene TRBV11-2 combines with J gene TRBJ2-5; 8 positions agree with TRBD1. Germline trimming cut 5 bases from V and 4 bases from J; bases unmatched to any gene: 9. The CDR3 runs to 15 residues. Germline V gene data show CDR1 as SGHAT and CDR2 as FQNNGV. CDR3 sequence: CASSLQGGWGETQYF. CDR3 DNA sequence: TGTGCCAGCAGCCTACAGGGGGGTTGGGGAGAGACCCAGTACTTC.

The chain joins TRBV4-1 to TRBJ1-2; TRBD1 matches 9 bases. Germline-derived CDR1 and CDR2 are MGHRA and YSYEKL. The CDR3 spans 16 residues. V lost 3 bases to trimming and J lost 5 bases; unmatched junction nucleotides: 10. The CDR3 loop is CASSQEPGQGEYGYTF. The CDR3 bases are TGCGCCAGCAGCCAGGAACCGGGACAGGGAGAGTATGGCTACACCTTC.

In its sample, this clonotype was seen many times. The CDR3 loop is CASSSGQGASQPQHF. In DNA form, the CDR3 reads TGTGCCAGCAGTTCGGGACAGGGGGCAAGTCAGCCCCAGCATTTT. The rearrangement uses TRBV12-3 or TRBV12-4 and TRBJ1-5; 12 bases align to TRBD1. This CDR3 contains 15 residues. Trimming at V came to 4 bases and at J to 6 bases, leaving 4 bases not matched to a gene.

The sample holds many counts of this clonotype. This chain links TRBV7-2 with TRBJ1-1; D remains unclear. The CDR3 spans 14 residues. Germline V gene sequence: CDR1 SGHTA, CDR2 FQGNSA. V dropped 5 bases and J dropped 4 bases, with 14 bases sitting between them. This CDR3 is CASSPASGVTEAFF. The CDR3 DNA follows: TGTGCCAGCAGCCCCGCGTCGGGAGTCACTGAAGCTTTCTTT.

This clonotype was counted ten times or more. The V call is TRBV12-3 or TRBV12-4, the J call TRBJ2-2; no clear D. The V end was cut by 3 bases, the J end by 9 bases, with 5 bases between. This CDR3 comprises 11 residues. This CDR3 is CASSFFRELFF. CDR3 DNA: TGTGCCAGCAGTTTTTTTCGGGAGCTGTTTTTT.

A few counts support this clonotype. This chain uses TRBV20-1 with TRBJ1-3; D may be TRBD1 (5 bases). The CDR3 has 14 residues. Trimming took 6 bases from V and 5 from J, leaving 17 bases between them. CDR1 and CDR2 (germline): DFQATT, SNEGSKA (reference sequence). The CDR3: CSAERDGRRNTIYF. The CDR3 nucleotides are TGCAGTGCCGAGCGGGACGGCAGGAGAAACACCATATATTTT.

This clonotype was recorded at least ten times. The chain joins TRBV12-3 or TRBV12-4 to TRBJ1-2; D might be TRBD1 (5 bases). Trimming stripped 7 bases from V and 7 bases from J, with 16 bases between. The CDR3 is 13 residues long. The CDR3 here is CASTLGGDRGYTF. The CDR3 nucleotides are TGTGCCAGCACCCTCGGAGGGGATCGTGGCTACACCTTC.

This clonotype was observed at least ten times. This chain uses TRBV6-1 with TRBJ2-7; D tentatively reads TRBD1 or TRBD2 (5 bases each). Germline V CDR1 and CDR2: MNHNS, SASEGT. Trimming pared 7 bases from V and 4 bases from J, leaving 14 bases between. This CDR3 spans 13 amino acids. The CDR3 region is CASIQWGGYEQYF. CDR3 DNA sequence: TGTGCCAGCATCCAGTGGGGCGGGTACGAGCAGTACTTC.

The chain carries TRBV12-3 or TRBV12-4 and TRBJ1-1; no firm D call. The CDR3 extends over 15 amino acids. V lost 7 bases to trimming and J lost 4 bases, with 19 bases between them. In DNA, the CDR3 is TGTGCCAGCACTCCTTCGCCAACCTGGGGCACTGAAGCTTTCTTT. Its protein is CASTPSPTWGTEAFF.

This clonotype was counted ten times or more. The chain links TRBV12-3 or TRBV12-4 to TRBJ1-1; D may be TRBD1 (6 bases). This CDR3 region has 16 residues. Trimming removed 3 bases at V and 3 bases at J, with 17 bases between. CDR3 loop: CASSLPGGPGDTEAFF. The CDR3 bases are TGTGCCAGCAGTTTGCCAGGAGGCCCAGGGGACACTGAAGCTTTCTTT.

This clonotype was recorded at least ten times. The J gene is TRBJ2-5, the V gene TRBV6-2 or TRBV6-3; TRBD1 aligns across 10 bases. This CDR3 is 15 amino acids long. The junction had 13 bases not matched to a gene; V was cut back by 5 bases and J by 10 bases. The germline CDR1 and CDR2 sequences are MNHEY and SVGEGT. DNA of the CDR3: TGTGCCAGCAGTCACACAGACAGGGGGCGCACGGACCAGTACTTC. Translated: CASSHTDRGRTDQYF.